These T cell receptor beta chains were read from a single sample in a study of response to subunit inactivated influenza vaccine. TCRdb re-called the RT-PCR reads with MiXCR, one entry per CDR3 protein. Among 500,000 to 700,000 distinct CDR3 sequences, 20% to 25% were seen once, and the ten largest hold 2.5% to 3.5%. The same data also contributed to another study, on T cells expressing NK-cell markers.

Specimen: CD4+ T cells sorted from PBMCs, collected 11 to 12 days after vaccination. The receptors come from a man aged 50 or older who received an inactivated influenza vaccine. Each CDR3 is given with its conserved first and last residue.

J: TRBJ2-3; V: TRBV4-3; CDR3: CASSQGSAGRGTDTQYF
J: TRBJ1-4; V: TRBV4-1; CDR3: CASSQAIGTANEKLFF
J: TRBJ1-4; V: TRBV6-5; CDR3: CASSYRGSGEKLFF
J: TRBJ1-3; V: TRBV4-1; CDR3: CASSQSRDGNTIYF
J: TRBJ2-3; V: TRBV7-3; CDR3: CASSLGAADTQYF
J: TRBJ1-1; V: TRBV20-1; CDR3: CSARDGGAEAFF
J: TRBJ1-3; V: TRBV7-9; CDR3: CASNQQVSGNTIYF
J: TRBJ2-7; V: TRBV15; CDR3: CATSRAVDRAYEQYF
J: TRBJ1-5; V: TRBV5-1; CDR3: CASSPDGASNQPQHF
J: TRBJ2-1; V: TRBV28; CDR3: CASSPYGRGDYNEQFF
J: TRBJ2-1; V: TRBV13; CDR3: CASSPGTVSYNEQFF
J: TRBJ2-3; V: TRBV7-8; CDR3: CASSFLADTQYF
J: TRBJ2-3; V: TRBV19; CDR3: CASTETGGGSDTQYF
J: TRBJ2-1; V: TRBV12-3/TRBV12-4; CDR3: CASSLIGSLREQFF
J: TRBJ2-1; V: TRBV9; CDR3: CASSVGASGGASYEQFF
J: TRBJ2-7; V: TRBV27; CDR3: CASSPIRGAGTSGYEQYF
J: TRBJ2-5; V: TRBV5-1; CDR3: CASSRGLTVQETQYF
J: TRBJ2-2; V: TRBV7-2; CDR3: CASSPRTTGTTGELFF
J: TRBJ2-5; V: TRBV5-4; CDR3: CASSLGAGGTQETQYF
J: TRBJ2-1; V: TRBV2; CDR3: CASTAERGIFNEQFF
J: TRBJ2-2; V: TRBV10-3; CDR3: CAISESRELFF
J: TRBJ1-3; V: TRBV14; CDR3: CASSQDRGSSGNTIYF
J: TRBJ2-5; V: TRBV28; CDR3: CASSLPRGQTQYF
J: TRBJ1-2; V: TRBV25-1; CDR3: CASSDQSLLNGYTF
J: TRBJ2-1; V: TRBV14; CDR3: CASSQDPGRNNEQFF
J: TRBJ1-6; V: TRBV7-8; CDR3: CASSESREGSPLHF
J: TRBJ1-5; V: TRBV20-1; CDR3: CSARDRRSPQHF
J: TRBJ2-7; V: TRBV28; CDR3: CASSLSLTGSYEQYF
J: TRBJ2-1; V: TRBV5-4; CDR3: CASSLRRRGANEQFF
J: TRBJ1-5; V: TRBV21-1; CDR3: CASRDAGRYSNQPQHF
J: TRBJ2-2; V: TRBV3-1; CDR3: CASSQVRSAGELFF
J: TRBJ2-5; V: TRBV15; CDR3: CATSTLRDSRPQETQYF
J: TRBJ2-7; V: TRBV20-1; CDR3: CSARVSQGSPYEQYF
J: TRBJ2-1; V: TRBV5-1; CDR3: CASSLNQGPYNEQFF
J: TRBJ2-2; V: TRBV5-1; CDR3: CASSLARQGRTGELFF
J: TRBJ2-7; V: TRBV12-3/TRBV12-4; CDR3: CASRQGDLPFYEQYF
J: TRBJ2-2; V: TRBV6-1; CDR3: CASIKNDPRAGELFF
J: TRBJ1-1; V: TRBV9; CDR3: CASSVVDRGSTEAFF
J: TRBJ2-1; V: TRBV6-1; CDR3: CASSETTSNEQFF
J: TRBJ2-2; V: TRBV29-1; CDR3: CSAEGLAGRDGELFF
J: TRBJ1-1; V: TRBV20-1; CDR3: CSATTKGGTEAFF
J: TRBJ2-3; V: TRBV29-1; CDR3: CSTVPAGLESQYF
J: TRBJ1-2; V: TRBV6-1; CDR3: CASRSGRRTNYGYTF
J: TRBJ1-2; V: TRBV6-5; CDR3: CASSYTGGHGYTF
J: TRBJ2-2; V: TRBV2; CDR3: CASRDDRGNTGELFF
J: TRBJ2-7; V: TRBV29-1; CDR3: CSVRLDRIHEQYF
J: TRBJ2-7; V: TRBV23-1; CDR3: CASSELTLVILIEQYF
J: TRBJ1-5; V: TRBV28; CDR3: CASSATGFDQPQHF
J: TRBJ2-2; V: TRBV4-1; CDR3: CASSQLTGILNTGELFF
J: TRBJ1-1; V: TRBV29-1; CDR3: CSVAGAGTEAFF
J: TRBJ2-5; V: TRBV6-1; CDR3: CASSETAGRETQYF
J: TRBJ1-2; V: TRBV4-2; CDR3: CASSQDSPGGYGYTF
J: TRBJ2-7; V: TRBV5-6; CDR3: CASSPGLHFYEQYF
J: TRBJ2-4; V: TRBV12-3/TRBV12-4; CDR3: CASSLRVGVHIQYF